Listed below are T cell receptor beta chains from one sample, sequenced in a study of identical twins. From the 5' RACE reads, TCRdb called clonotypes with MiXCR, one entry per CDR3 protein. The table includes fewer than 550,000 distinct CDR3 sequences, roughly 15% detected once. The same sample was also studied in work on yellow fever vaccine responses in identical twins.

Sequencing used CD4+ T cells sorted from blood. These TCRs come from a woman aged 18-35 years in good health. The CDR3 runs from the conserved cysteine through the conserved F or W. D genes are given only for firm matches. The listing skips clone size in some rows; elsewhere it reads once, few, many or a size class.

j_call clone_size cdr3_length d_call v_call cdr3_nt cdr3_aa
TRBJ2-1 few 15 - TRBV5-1 TGCGCCAGCAGCTTAGGAGGGGCGCGGGACAATGAGCAGTTCTTC CASSLGGARDNEQFF
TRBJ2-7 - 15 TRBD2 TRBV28 TGTGCCAGCAGGCTACTAGCGGGACGGACCTACGAGCAGTACTTC CASRLLAGRTYEQYF
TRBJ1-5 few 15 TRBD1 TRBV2 TGTGCCAGCAGTCGGGAGACAGGGAGCAATCAGCCCCAGCATTTT CASSRETGSNQPQHF
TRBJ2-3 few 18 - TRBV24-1 TGTGCCACCAGTGATTGGGACGTTAGCGGACCCCCCACAGATACGCAGTATTTT CATSDWDVSGPPTDTQYF
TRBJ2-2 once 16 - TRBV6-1 TGTGCCAGCAGGCCGGCCGGGACCGCATTCACCGGGGAGCTGTTTTTT CASRPAGTAFTGELFF
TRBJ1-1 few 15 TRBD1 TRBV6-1 TGTGCCAGCGGCTGGGGGGACAGGGAGCCGCTAAGAACTTTCTTT CASGWGDREPLRTFF
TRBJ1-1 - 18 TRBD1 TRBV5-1 TGCGCCAGCAGCCAACCCCGGGACAGGGGTATTAGGAACACTGAAGCTTTCTTT CASSQPRDRGIRNTEAFF
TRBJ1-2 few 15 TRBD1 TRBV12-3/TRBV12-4 TGTGCCAGCAGGCCAGCCGGGACAGGCCCATATGGCTACACCTTC CASRPAGTGPYGYTF
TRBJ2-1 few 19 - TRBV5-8 TGTGCCAGCAGCTCCCCCAAGACAGGCAAACTCGTGACCTACAATGAGCAGTTCTTC CASSSPKTGKLVTYNEQFF
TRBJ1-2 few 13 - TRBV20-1 TGCAGTGCTAGAGATCCGGGGGCGAAGGGCTACACCTTC CSARDPGAKGYTF
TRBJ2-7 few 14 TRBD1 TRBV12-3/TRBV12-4 TGTGCCAGCAGTCTCCGGGGGACAGGTCACGAGCAGTACTTC CASSLRGTGHEQYF
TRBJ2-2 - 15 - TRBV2 TGTGCCAGCAGTGAGGTCTGGACGGTAGCTGGGGAGCTGTTTTTT CASSEVWTVAGELFF
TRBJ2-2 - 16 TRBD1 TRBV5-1 TGCGCCAGCAGCTTGTATGGGACAGCCAACACCGGGGAGCTGTTTTTT CASSLYGTANTGELFF
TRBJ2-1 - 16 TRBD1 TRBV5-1 TGCGCCACCAGCTCAGGGGGAACGAGGTCCTACAATGAGCAGTTCTTC CATSSGGTRSYNEQFF